Listed here are 14 T cell receptor beta chains from one sample, sequenced in a study of technical replicates of blood from a few donors. Clones were sequenced by immunoSEQ multiplex PCR, and TCRdb holds only the in-frame ones, with some missing. The sample lists over 70,000 clones, approximately 96% occurring once. Sequencing used T cells isolated from PBMCs. The receptors come from a human donor in good health.

This clone was counted a single time. This chain uses TRBV11-1 with TRBJ1-1; no reliable D call. Germline V gives CDR1 SGHAT, CDR2 FQDESV (reference sequence). With 1 base removed from V and 0 bases from J, the gap between germline ends came to 3 bases. The CDR3 is made up of 13 amino acids. For the CDR3, the DNA is TGTGCCAGCAGCTTAGTCTTGAACACTGAAGCTTTCTTT. It encodes CASSLVLNTEAFF.

The chain combines TRBV5-6 with TRBJ2-5, with D tentatively TRBD2 (5 bases). The V gene lost 4 bases and the J gene lost 5 bases, with 15 bases spanning the gap. Looked up from germline, CDR1 is SGHDT and CDR2 is YYEEEE. The CDR3 runs to 14 residues. The CDR3 nucleotides are TGTGCCAGCAGCACGGACTCGCGCCTGGAGACCCAGTACTTC. It translates to CASSTDSRLETQYF.

The genes are TRBV30 and TRBJ1-1; 8 bases align to TRBD1. The CDR3 is 13 amino acids. CDR1 is GTSNPN, CDR2 SVGIG, per germline (reference sequence). The ends lost 4 bases at V and 5 bases at J; junction bases unmatched: 6. CDR3 nucleotides: TGTGCCTGGACAAAAACAGGGGGGACTGAAGCTTTCTTT. This translates into CAWTKTGGTEAFF. Supplemented by reference TRBV30 and TRBJ1-1, the full variable domain reads SQTIHQWPATLVQPVGSPLSLECTVEGTSNPNLYWYRQAAGRGLQLLFYSVGIGQISSEVPQNLSASRPQDRQFILSSKKLLLSDSGFYLCAWTKTGGTEAFFGQGTRLTVV.

This chain uses TRBV5-6 with TRBJ1-4; D may be TRBD1 (5 bases). Trimming left V 2 bases short and J 8 bases short, with 10 bases between. This CDR3 is 13 amino acids long. Per germline, CDR1 SGHDT and CDR2 YYEEEE. This chain's CDR3 is CASSFSSGEKLFF. As DNA, the CDR3 is TGTGCCAGCAGCTTTTCCTCAGGGGAAAAACTGTTTTTT.

The rearrangement links TRBV4-2 to TRBJ2-7, with 8 bases lining up with TRBD1. Trimming took 4 bases from V and 3 from J; bases not matched to a gene: 5. CDR3 length: 14 amino acids. CDR1 and CDR2 from the germline V gene are LGHNA and YNFKEQ. The CDR3 bases are TGTGCCAGCAGCCCAGGGACAGGTAACTACGAGCAGTACTTC. It is translated as CASSPGTGNYEQYF.

The rearrangement joins TRBV5-1 to TRBJ1-1, with a tentative D call TRBD1 (5 bases). The germline CDR1 and CDR2 sequences are SGHRS and YFSETQ. The germline V and J ends were trimmed by 2 bases and 3 bases, with 8 bases remaining between them. The CDR3 sequence is 13 residues long. The CDR3 sequence: CASSFSRDTEAFF. CDR3 coding DNA: TGCGCCAGCAGCTTTTCCAGGGACACTGAAGCTTTCTTT.

The J gene is TRBJ1-2, the V gene TRBV19; no definite D call. The V end lost 1 base, the J end lost 9 bases, and 9 bases lay between the germline ends. Germline CDR1 reads LNHDA; CDR2 reads SQIVND (reference sequence). The CDR3 sequence is 12 residues long. The CDR3 DNA sequence: TGTGCCAGTAGTATAGGGGAGGCGAGCTACACCTTC. Its protein is CASSIGEASYTF.

J is TRBJ2-7 and V is TRBV6-1; maybe TRBD2 (6 bases). The germline V gene has CDR1 MNHNS and CDR2 SASEGT. Trimming took off 4 bases at V and 6 bases at J, with 16 bases between the two ends. The length of the CDR3 is 14 residues. CDR3 in amino acids: CASSVGTLPGEQYF. CDR3 bases: TGTGCCAGCAGTGTAGGGACTCTTCCCGGCGAGCAGTACTTC.

The CDR3 reads CASSQDYTEASYEQYF. The DNA of the CDR3 is TGCGCCAGCAGCCAAGATTATACTGAGGCTTCCTACGAGCAGTACTTC. The rearrangement uses TRBV4-1 and TRBJ2-7; unclear D gene. The CDR3 sequence is 16 residues long. Trimming shortened V by 0 bases and J by 1 base, and 13 bases separated the two germline ends. The germline gives CDR1 MGHRA, CDR2 YSYEKL.

The gene calls are TRBV6-6 and TRBJ2-1; D remains unclear. CDR3 length: 12 amino acids. Trimming took off 2 bases at V and 3 bases at J, with 2 bases between the two ends. Germline CDR1 reads MNHNY; CDR2 reads SVGAGI (reference sequence). The CDR3 bases are TGTGCCAGCAGTTACCGCTACAATGAGCAGTTCTTC. Amino acids: CASSYRYNEQFF.

The V call is TRBV5-4, the J call TRBJ1-1; D not resolved. V lost 0 bases to trimming and J lost 3 bases, with 9 bases between them. The CDR3 runs 14 residues. Germline V lookup: CDR1 SGHNT, CDR2 YYREEE (reference sequence). The CDR3, as DNA: TGTGCCAGCAGCTTGGGAGGGATAGACACTGAAGCTTTCTTT. This translates into CASSLGGIDTEAFF.

This clone has just one count. The chain couples TRBV27 to TRBJ2-2; a weak D match, TRBD1 (6 bases). Trimming took 5 bases from V and 7 from J, leaving 20 bases between them. Germline-derived CDR1 and CDR2 are MNHEY and SMNVEV (reference sequence). The CDR3 sequence is 16 residues long. As DNA, the CDR3 is TGTGCCAGCAGTCTCGGGCAGGGGAATCCGAGCGGGGAGCTGTTTTTT. The encoded protein is CASSLGQGNPSGELFF.

This chain joins TRBV5-1 and TRBJ2-7; 8 nucleotides align to TRBD1. The CDR3 is made up of 13 amino acids. V lost 6 bases, J lost 6 bases, and 8 bases stayed unmatched. Germline CDR1 is SGHRS and CDR2 is YFSETQ. The CDR3 sequence is CASTLQGAGEQYF. The CDR3 DNA follows: TGCGCCAGCACCCTCCAGGGGGCTGGCGAGCAGTACTTC.

The V and J genes are TRBV2 and TRBJ1-6; possible D gene TRBD1, 6 bases. V lost 4 bases, J lost 8 bases, and 15 bases lay in between. This CDR3 contains 15 residues. Germline CDR1 and CDR2: SNHLY and FYNNEI. CDR3: CASSGDTPRDSPLHF. In nucleotides, the CDR3 is TGTGCCAGCAGTGGGGACACCCCGAGAGATTCACCCCTCCACTTT. Using reference TRBV2 and TRBJ1-6 for the parts outside the CDR3, the full variable domain is EPEVTQTPSHQVTQMGQEVILRCVPISNHLYFYWYRQILGQKVEFLVSFYNNEISEKSEIFDDQFSVERPDGSNFTLKIRSTKLEDSAMYFCASSGDTPRDSPLHFGNGTRLTVT.